The text below deals with one T cell receptor (beta chain). Its matching antigen is unknown. This sample is drawn from a study of beta chain features in type 1 diabetes. General study findings and limits: VDJ junctions in type 1 diabetes patients carried more deletions and fewer insertions. Among patients with Type 1 diabetes, TCRB CDR3s were moderately but significantly shorter in every one of the four CD4+ subsets.

Investigators reverse transcribed all isolated RNA, so they sequenced expressed TCRB transcripts. TCRdb's copy holds only in-frame clones and misses some; the assay was immunoSEQ multiplex PCR. Among a few hundred thousand clones, around 14% were seen once, and the ten largest hold about 0.02%. The CDR3 is 17 amino acids. Losses at the gene ends were 0 bases for V and 9 bases for J; bases not matched to a gene: 15. CDR1 and CDR2 (germline): SGHRS, YFSETQ. This receptor was identified in a man younger than 45 with type 1 diabetes. The chain combines TRBV5-1 with TRBJ2-1; 7 bases agree with TRBD2. The specimen sequenced was naive CD4+ T cells from blood. CDR3 in amino acids: CASSLGPGGAGGIEQFF. DNA of the CDR3: TGCGCCAGCAGCTTGGGGCCAGGAGGGGCCGGGGGGATTGAGCAGTTCTTC.